A single sample gave rise to the 10 T cell receptor beta chains below, sequenced in a study of T cells in Graves' hyperthyroidism and ophthalmopathy. Amplified TCR beta CDR3 regions came from RNA transcripts. Primed by the HTBI set, a first-round RT-PCR was run on the TCR CDR3. TCRdb used MiXCR to reprocess the multiplex PCR reads, holding one entry per CDR3 protein. The sample has 600,000 to 800,000 distinct CDR3 sequences, 30% to 40% seen once. Sequenced input: blood. These receptors all come from a middle-aged woman with Graves' hyperthyroidism.

The chain uses TRBV14 and TRBJ2-7; 8 bases are a match to TRBD2. In germline, CDR1 is SGHDN, CDR2 FVKESK. The CDR3 has 17 residues. J lost 2 bases, V lost 4 bases, and 13 bases had no gene match. CDR3 region: CASSPAGAGLGAYEQYF. The CDR3 region has the DNA TGTGCCAGCAGCCCAGCGGGAGCCGGTCTTGGGGCCTACGAGCAGTACTTC.

The CDR3 protein is CSATGHSGNTIYF. CDR3 nucleotides: TGCAGTGCTACGGGCCACTCTGGAAACACCATATATTTT. The chain uses TRBV20-1 and TRBJ1-3, with D hard to call. The CDR3 is 13 residues long. Germline V gives CDR1 DFQATT, CDR2 SNEGSKA (reference sequence). V dropped 4 bases and J dropped 0 bases, with 7 bases sitting between them.

Worth noting for this clonotype: This could be a read error, since a much larger clone is one nucleotide away. The V gene is TRBV5-1, the J gene TRBJ2-7, with 16 bases aligning to TRBD2. The CDR3 sequence is 16 residues long. Trimming removed 3 bases from V and 7 bases from J; junction bases left unmatched: 7. Germline V gives CDR1 SGHRS, CDR2 YFSETQ. CDR3 loop: CASSSGTSGRASEQYF. The CDR3, as DNA: TGCGCCAGCAGCTCCGGGACTAGCGGGAGGGCAAGTGAGCAGTACTTC.

The table lists this clonotype with many counts. The chain has TRBV29-1 and TRBJ1-2; a weak D match, TRBD1 (6 bases). Germline V gene sequence: CDR1 SQVTM, CDR2 ANQGSEA. The CDR3 loop spans 12 amino acids. Trimming shortened V by 4 bases and J by 5 bases, and 11 bases separated the two germline ends. The CDR3 DNA reads TGCAGCGTTGGTGGGGGGCGTTATGGCTACACCTTC. Amino acid sequence: CSVGGGRYGYTF. The whole variable domain, filled in from reference TRBV29-1 and TRBJ1-2, reads SAVISQKPSRDICQRGTSLTIQCQVDSQVTMMFWYRQQPGQSLTLIATANQGSEATYESGFVIDKFPISRPNLTFSTLTVSNMSPEDSSIYLCSVGGGRYGYTFGSGTRLTVV.

In regard to this clonotype: The germline gene is not matched at one end of the junction; a read error may be the cause. CDR3 nucleotides: TGTGTCAGCAGCTTATCCGGACTGGCCATGTCCTACGAGCAGTACTTC. It specifies CVSSLSGLAMSYEQYF. The chain employs TRBV5-1 and TRBJ2-7; possibly TRBD2 for D (5 bases). Germline loops: CDR1 SGHRS, CDR2 YFSETQ. The CDR3 extends over 16 amino acids.

The chain joins TRBV7-3 to TRBJ2-3; 8 bases map to TRBD2. CDR3 length: 16 amino acids. CDR1 SGHTA and CDR2 FQGTGA come from the germline V gene. J gave up 3 bases and V 4 bases, and 9 bases lay outside the gene matches. CDR3: CASSSGLARGTDTQYF. The DNA for the CDR3 is TGTGCCAGCAGCTCCGGACTAGCCCGGGGGACAGATACGCAGTATTTT.

This chain joins TRBV5-4 and TRBJ1-2; 8 nucleotides agree with TRBD1. CDR3 size: 13 residues. V lost 5 bases, J lost 8 bases, and 8 bases stayed unmatched. Germline V gives CDR1 SGHNT, CDR2 YYREEE (reference sequence). CDR3 region: CASRFDRGKGYTF. CDR3 nucleotides: TGTGCCAGCAGATTCGACAGGGGTAAGGGCTACACCTTC.

This clonotype appeared once. This may come from a read error, since a much larger clone is one base off. The CDR3 sequence is CSAGPGHSGNAEAFF. The CDR3, as DNA: TGCAGCGCCGGCCCGGGACACTCAGGGAACGCTGAAGCTTTCTTT. V usage is TRBV29-1 and J usage is TRBJ1-1, with TRBD1 as a possible D gene (6 bases). This CDR3 contains 15 residues. Germline V gene data show CDR1 as SQVTM and CDR2 as ANQGSEA.

As concerns this clonotype: The junction shows a germline mismatch at one end, possibly a read error. The chain carries TRBV2 and TRBJ1-1; the D is unclear. Germline V gives CDR1 SNHLY, CDR2 FYNNEI. The CDR3 totals 12 residues. The CDR3 here is CASSAQLAEAPF. CDR3 sequence (DNA): TGTGCCAGCAGTGCACAATTAGCTGAAGCTCCCTTT.

This clonotype was observed at least ten times. The V call is TRBV20-1, the J call TRBJ1-5; a weak D match, TRBD1 (6 bases). The CDR3 is made up of 12 amino acids. The V and J ends lost 6 bases and 4 bases respectively, with 10 bases between them. Germline V gene data show CDR1 as DFQATT and CDR2 as SNEGSKA (reference sequence). CDR3 sequence: CSAGQPNQPQHF. CDR3 sequence (DNA): TGCAGTGCAGGACAGCCGAATCAGCCCCAGCATTTT.